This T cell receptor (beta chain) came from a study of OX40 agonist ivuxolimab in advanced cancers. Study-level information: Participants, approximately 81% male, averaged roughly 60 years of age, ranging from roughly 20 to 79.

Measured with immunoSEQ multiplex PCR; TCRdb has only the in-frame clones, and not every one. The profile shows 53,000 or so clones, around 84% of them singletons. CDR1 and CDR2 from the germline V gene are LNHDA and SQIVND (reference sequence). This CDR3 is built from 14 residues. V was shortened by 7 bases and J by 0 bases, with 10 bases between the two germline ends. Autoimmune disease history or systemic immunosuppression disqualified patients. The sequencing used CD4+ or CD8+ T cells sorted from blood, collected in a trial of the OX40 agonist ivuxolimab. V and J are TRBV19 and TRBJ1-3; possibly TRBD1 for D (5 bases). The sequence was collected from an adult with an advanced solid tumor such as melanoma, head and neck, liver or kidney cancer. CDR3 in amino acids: CASKTGGSGNTIYF. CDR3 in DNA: TGTGCCAGTAAAACAGGCGGCTCTGGAAACACCATATATTTT.